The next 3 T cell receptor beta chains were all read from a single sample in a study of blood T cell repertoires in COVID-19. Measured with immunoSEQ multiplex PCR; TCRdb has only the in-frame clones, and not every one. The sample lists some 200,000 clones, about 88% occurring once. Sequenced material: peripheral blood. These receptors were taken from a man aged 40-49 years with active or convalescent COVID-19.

For the CDR3, the DNA is TGTGCCAGCAGCGGGGAGTACGAGCAGTACTTC. Encoded protein: CASSGEYEQYF. The V and J genes are TRBV6-5 and TRBJ2-7; tentative D call: TRBD2 (5 bases). Trimming took off 6 bases at V and 4 bases at J, with 7 bases between the two ends. The CDR3 has 11 residues. Per the germline V gene, CDR1 is MNHEY and CDR2 is SVGAGI.

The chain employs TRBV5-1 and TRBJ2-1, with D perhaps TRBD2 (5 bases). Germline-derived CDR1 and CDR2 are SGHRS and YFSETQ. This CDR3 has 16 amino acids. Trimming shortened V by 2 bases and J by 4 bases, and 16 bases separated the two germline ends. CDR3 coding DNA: TGCGCCAGCAGCTTCCCAATCGGCGGGCGTTACAATGAGCAGTTCTTC. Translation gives CASSFPIGGRYNEQFF.

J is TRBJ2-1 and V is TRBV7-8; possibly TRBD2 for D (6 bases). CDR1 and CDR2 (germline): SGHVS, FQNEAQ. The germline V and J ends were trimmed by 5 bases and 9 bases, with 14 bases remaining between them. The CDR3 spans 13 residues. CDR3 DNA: TGTGCCAGCAGCATGGAGGGTAGGGGTGAGCAGTTCTTC. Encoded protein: CASSMEGRGEQFF.